This T cell receptor (beta chain) came from a study of graft-versus-host responses after intestinal transplantation. Study information: Multivisceral, liver-intestinal, or isolated intestinal grafts went to recipients.

On this clone itself: Its antigen is as yet unknown.

Sequencing was performed with immunoSEQ multiplex PCR; in TCRdb, only in-frame clones are kept and a portion is missing. The data hold roughly 130,000 clones, with around 90% observed a single time. Per germline, CDR1 SQVTM and CDR2 ANQGSEA. V shed 7 bases and J shed 0 bases, with 12 bases lying between them. There are 13 residues in the CDR3. This TCR was sampled from a human donor who received an intestinal transplant. The gene calls are TRBV29-1 and TRBJ1-2; no clear D gene. The sample was unstimulated CD4+ T cells sorted from spleen or lymph node cells, taken before intestinal transplant. CDR3 sequence reads: CSDRAGANYGYTF. For the CDR3, the DNA is TGCAGCGATCGGGCAGGAGCTAACTATGGCTACACCTTC.